Presented here are 11 T cell receptor beta chains from one specimen sequenced in a study of shared clonotypes between healthy human individuals. Some clones are missing from TCRdb's copy, which holds only in-frame ones; the method was immunoSEQ multiplex PCR. The table includes about 110,000 clones, roughly two thirds detected once. The sample was memory CD8+ T cells sorted from blood. This sample's subset: CD45RO+ cells pooled with CCR7-negative TemRA cells. These receptors originate from a woman aged 30 to 39 in good health.

The table lists this clone with a few counts. The V gene is TRBV7-6, the J gene TRBJ2-6; perhaps TRBD1 as D (5 bases). V gave up 11 bases and J gave up 2 bases, with 16 bases separating them. Germline lookup yields CDR1 SGHVS and CDR2 FNYEAQ. The CDR3 runs to 15 residues. Written as DNA, the CDR3 is TGTGCCGTCGACAGTATCATCACTGGGGCCAACGTCCTGACTTTC. Translation gives CAVDSIITGANVLTF.

The chain links TRBV10-2 to TRBJ1-2; TRBD1 is a possible D gene (6 bases). The CDR3 has 13 amino acids. Trimming shortened V by 6 bases and J by 5 bases, and 13 bases separated the two germline ends. The germline V gene has CDR1 WSHSY and CDR2 SAAADI. The CDR3 DNA reads as TGCGCCAGCAGCAAAGGGACACTATATGGCTACACCTTC. It yields the protein CASSKGTLYGYTF.

The gene calls are TRBV25-1 and TRBJ2-1, with D unresolved. The germline V gene encodes CDR1 MGHDK and CDR2 SYGVNS. Trimming stripped 6 bases from V and 6 bases from J, with 9 bases between. CDR3 length: 12 amino acids. As DNA, the CDR3 is TGTGCCAGCAGCGACTCGACCAATGAGCAGTTCTTC. Its translation is CASSDSTNEQFF.

The V gene is TRBV19, the J gene TRBJ2-3; 11 nucleotides line up with TRBD1. Germline V gene lookup returns CDR1 LNHDA and CDR2 SQIVND (reference sequence). The CDR3 is made up of 16 amino acids. J was trimmed by 4 bases and V by 4 bases; bases with no gene match: 7. The CDR3 nucleotides read TGTGCCAGTAGTACTATTCCGGGACAGGGGGCAGATACGCAGTATTTT. Translated: CASSTIPGQGADTQYF.

V usage is TRBV5-8 and J usage is TRBJ1-1, with 9 bases matching TRBD1. Germline values: CDR1 SGHTS, CDR2 YDEGEE. The CDR3 covers 15 residues. V trimming: 1 base; J trimming: 5 bases; junction bases outside the gene matches: 6. This CDR3 is CASSLMGQGWTEAFF. In nucleotides, the CDR3 is TGTGCCAGCAGCTTGATGGGACAGGGTTGGACTGAAGCTTTCTTT.

This clone has only one observation. The J gene is TRBJ1-4, the V gene TRBV6-6; a possible D gene is TRBD1 (6 bases). Germline CDR1 MNHNY, CDR2 SVGAGI (reference sequence). V was pared by 6 bases and J by 3 bases, with 14 bases between. The CDR3 totals 15 residues. The CDR3 region is CASSPNREANEKLFF. CDR3 in DNA: TGTGCCAGCAGCCCGAACAGGGAGGCTAATGAAAAACTGTTTTTT.

The genes are TRBV19 and TRBJ2-7; D gene uncertain. Germline-derived CDR1 and CDR2 are LNHDA and SQIVND (reference sequence). The ends were cut back, 2 bases at V and 7 bases at J, with 18 bases in the middle. This CDR3 is built from 15 residues. In DNA, the CDR3 is TGTGCCAGTAGTATATCGCAGCTGCCTGTAATTGAGCAGTACTTC. It yields the protein CASSISQLPVIEQYF. Full variable domain (rest looked up from reference TRBV19 and TRBJ2-7): DGGITQSPKYLFRKEGQNVTLSCEQNLNHDAMYWYRQDPGQGLRLIYYSQIVNDFQKGDIAEGYSVSREKKESFPLTVTSAQKNPTAFYLCASSISQLPVIEQYFGPGTRLTVT.

The V gene is TRBV19, the J gene TRBJ2-7, with TRBD2 identical over 7 bases. This CDR3 spans 16 amino acids. The V segment lost 5 bases and the J segment 0 bases; nucleotides outside the gene matches: 10. Germline V lookup: CDR1 LNHDA, CDR2 SQIVND (reference sequence). CDR3 bases: TGTGCCAGTAGTCCGGGACTATTTTCTAGCTCCTACGAGCAGTACTTC. It translates to CASSPGLFSSSYEQYF.

For this clone: A read error may account for a junction end that differs from germline. The V and J genes are TRBV11-3 and TRBJ2-1; TRBD2 is a possible D gene (6 bases). The CDR3 has 12 amino acids. Germline loops: CDR1 SGHNT, CDR2 YENEEA. The CDR3: CASSSAGTPQIF. CDR3 bases: TGTGCCAGCAGCTCGGCCGGGACTCCCCAGATCTTC.

The chain uses TRBV29-1 and TRBJ2-6, with D uncertain. Trimming pared 4 bases from V and 1 base from J, leaving 5 bases between. Germline CDR1 reads SQVTM; CDR2 reads ANQGSEA. The CDR3 loop spans 13 amino acids. The CDR3 here is CSVAQSGANVLTF. The CDR3, as DNA: TGCAGCGTTGCTCAATCTGGGGCCAACGTCCTGACTTTC.

The chain has TRBV19 and TRBJ2-6, with D perhaps TRBD1 or TRBD2 (5 bases each). The CDR3 is 16 amino acids. Germline V gene lookup returns CDR1 LNHDA and CDR2 SQIVND (reference sequence). V was cut by 7 bases and J by 0 bases, with 13 bases left in between. CDR3: CASTKGTGSGANVLTF. The CDR3 bases are TGTGCCAGTACCAAAGGGACGGGCTCTGGGGCCAACGTCCTGACTTTC.